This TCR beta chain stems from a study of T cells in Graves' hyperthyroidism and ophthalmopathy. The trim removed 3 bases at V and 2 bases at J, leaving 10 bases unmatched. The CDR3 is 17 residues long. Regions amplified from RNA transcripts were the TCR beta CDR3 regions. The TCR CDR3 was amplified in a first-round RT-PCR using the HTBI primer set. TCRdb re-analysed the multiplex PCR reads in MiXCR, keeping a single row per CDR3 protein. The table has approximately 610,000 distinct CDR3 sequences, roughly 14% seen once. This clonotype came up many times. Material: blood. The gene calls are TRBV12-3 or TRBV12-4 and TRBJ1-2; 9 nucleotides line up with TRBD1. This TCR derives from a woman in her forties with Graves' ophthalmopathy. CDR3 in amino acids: CASSFGTGGLRNYGYTF. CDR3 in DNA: TGTGCCAGCAGTTTTGGTACAGGGGGCCTGAGGAACTATGGCTACACCTTC.